This TCR beta chain came from a study of cytomegalovirus exposure and HLA in healthy donors. As regards this clone: The junction does not match germline at one end; this may be a read error.

The CDR3 consists of 11 residues. CDR1 and CDR2 from the germline V gene are GTSNPN and SVGIG (reference sequence). The PCR was carried out with 60 Vbeta primers and 13 Jbeta primers. Sequencing used immunoSEQ multiplex PCR; TCRdb keeps in-frame clones, though not all of them. The sample lists about 82,000 clones, 60% to 80% occurring once. The receptor's source is a woman aged 45 to 65 in good health and CMV-seropositive. Sample: PBMCs. The chain combines TRBV30 with TRBJ2-5, with 8 bases that match TRBD1. The CDR3 DNA sequence: TGTGCCCGGAGGGTCCGGGACAGGATTCACTTC. Encoded protein: CARRVRDRIHF.